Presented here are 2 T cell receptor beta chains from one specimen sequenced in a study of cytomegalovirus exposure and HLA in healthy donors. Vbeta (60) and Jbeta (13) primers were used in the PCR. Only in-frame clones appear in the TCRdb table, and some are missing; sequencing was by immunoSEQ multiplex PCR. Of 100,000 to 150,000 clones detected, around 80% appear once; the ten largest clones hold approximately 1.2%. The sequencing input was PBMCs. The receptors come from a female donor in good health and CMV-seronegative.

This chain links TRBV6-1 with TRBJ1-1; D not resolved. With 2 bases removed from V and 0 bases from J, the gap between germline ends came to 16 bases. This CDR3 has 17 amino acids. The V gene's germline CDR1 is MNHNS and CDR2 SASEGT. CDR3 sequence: CASSEWLAGPMNTEAFF. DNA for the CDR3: TGTGCCAGCAGTGAATGGCTTGCAGGCCCTATGAACACTGAAGCTTTCTTT.

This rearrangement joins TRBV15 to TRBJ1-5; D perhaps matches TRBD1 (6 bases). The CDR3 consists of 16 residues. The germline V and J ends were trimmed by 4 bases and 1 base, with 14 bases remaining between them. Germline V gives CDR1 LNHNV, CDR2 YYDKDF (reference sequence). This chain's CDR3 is CATSKGGVRSNQPQHF. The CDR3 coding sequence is TGTGCCACCAGCAAAGGGGGGGTGAGGAGCAATCAGCCCCAGCATTTT. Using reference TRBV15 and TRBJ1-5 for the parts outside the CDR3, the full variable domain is DAMVIQNPRYQVTQFGKPVTLSCSQTLNHNVMYWYQQKSSQAPKLLFHYYDKDFNNEADTPDNFQSRRPNTSFCFLDIRSPGLGDTAMYLCATSKGGVRSNQPQHFGDGTRLSIL.